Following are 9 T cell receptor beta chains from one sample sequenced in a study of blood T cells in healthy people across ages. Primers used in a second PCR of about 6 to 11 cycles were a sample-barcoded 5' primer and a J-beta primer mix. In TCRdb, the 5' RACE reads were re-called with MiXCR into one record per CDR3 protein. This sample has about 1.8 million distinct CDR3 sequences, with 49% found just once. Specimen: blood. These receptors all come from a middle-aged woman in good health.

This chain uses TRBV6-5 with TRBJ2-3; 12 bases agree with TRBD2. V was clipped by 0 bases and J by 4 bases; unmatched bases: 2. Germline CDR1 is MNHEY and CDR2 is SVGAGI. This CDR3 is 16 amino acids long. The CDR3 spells CASSYSRLAGADTQYF. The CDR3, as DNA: TGTGCCAGCAGTTACTCCCGACTAGCGGGGGCAGATACGCAGTATTTT.

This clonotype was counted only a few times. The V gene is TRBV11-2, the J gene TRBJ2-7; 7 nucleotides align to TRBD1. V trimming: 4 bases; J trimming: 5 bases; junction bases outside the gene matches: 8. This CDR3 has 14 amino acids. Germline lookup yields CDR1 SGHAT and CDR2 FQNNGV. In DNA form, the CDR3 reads TGTGCCAGCAGCTCACAGGGGTTTCACAACGAGCAGTACTTC. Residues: CASSSQGFHNEQYF.

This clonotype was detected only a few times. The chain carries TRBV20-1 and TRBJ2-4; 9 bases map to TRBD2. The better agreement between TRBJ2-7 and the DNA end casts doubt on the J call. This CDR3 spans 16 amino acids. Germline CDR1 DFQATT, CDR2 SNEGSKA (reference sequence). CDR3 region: CSARDPRGGLSNEQYF. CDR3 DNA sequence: TGCAGTGCTAGAGATCCGCGGGGGGGCCTGTCGAACGAGCAGTACTTC.

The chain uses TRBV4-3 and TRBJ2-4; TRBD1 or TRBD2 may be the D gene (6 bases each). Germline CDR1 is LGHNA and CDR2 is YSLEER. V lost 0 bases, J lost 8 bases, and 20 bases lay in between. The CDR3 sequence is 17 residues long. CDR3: CASSQDWGRGLEDIQYF. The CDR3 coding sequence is TGCGCCAGCAGCCAAGATTGGGGACGGGGGCTCGAAGACATTCAGTACTTC.

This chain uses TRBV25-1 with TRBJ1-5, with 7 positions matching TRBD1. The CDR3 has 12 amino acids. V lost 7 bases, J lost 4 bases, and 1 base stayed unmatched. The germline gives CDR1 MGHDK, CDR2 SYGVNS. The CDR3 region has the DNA TGTGCCAGCAACAGGGGTAATCAGCCCCAGCATTTT. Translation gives CASNRGNQPQHF. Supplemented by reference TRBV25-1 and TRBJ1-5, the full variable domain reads EADIYQTPRYLVIGTGKKITLECSQTMGHDKMYWYQQDPGMELHLIHYSYGVNSTEKGDLSSESTVSRIRTEHFPLTLESARPSHTSQYLCASNRGNQPQHFGDGTRLSIL.

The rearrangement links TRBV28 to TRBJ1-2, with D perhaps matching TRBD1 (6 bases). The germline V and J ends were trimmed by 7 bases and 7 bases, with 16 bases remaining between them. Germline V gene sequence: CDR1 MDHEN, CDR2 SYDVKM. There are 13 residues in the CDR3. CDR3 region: CASTLAGALGYTF. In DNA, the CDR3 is TGTGCCAGCACTCTGGCGGGGGCGCTTGGCTACACCTTC.

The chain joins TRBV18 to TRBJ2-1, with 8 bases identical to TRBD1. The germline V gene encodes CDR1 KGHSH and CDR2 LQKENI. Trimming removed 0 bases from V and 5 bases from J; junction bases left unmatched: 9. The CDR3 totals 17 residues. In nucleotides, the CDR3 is TGTGCCAGCTCACCACCCTCGGCAGGGGGCGCACACAATGAGCAGTTCTTC. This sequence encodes CASSPPSAGGAHNEQFF.

The CDR3 here is CASSPNAVFNEQFF. The CDR3 DNA sequence: TGTGCCAGCAGCCCTAATGCTGTTTTCAATGAGCAGTTCTTC. The chain combines TRBV7-3 with TRBJ2-1; D gene ambiguous. Germline CDR1 reads SGHTA; CDR2 reads FQGTGA. Trimming took off 5 bases at V and 6 bases at J, with 14 bases between the two ends. The CDR3 spans 14 residues.

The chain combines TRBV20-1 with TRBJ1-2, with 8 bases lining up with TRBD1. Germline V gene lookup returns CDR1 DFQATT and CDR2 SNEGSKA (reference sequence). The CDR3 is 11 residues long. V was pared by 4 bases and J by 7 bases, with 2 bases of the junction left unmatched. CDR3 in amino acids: CSATTGGGYTF. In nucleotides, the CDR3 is TGCAGTGCTACCACAGGGGGTGGCTACACCTTC.